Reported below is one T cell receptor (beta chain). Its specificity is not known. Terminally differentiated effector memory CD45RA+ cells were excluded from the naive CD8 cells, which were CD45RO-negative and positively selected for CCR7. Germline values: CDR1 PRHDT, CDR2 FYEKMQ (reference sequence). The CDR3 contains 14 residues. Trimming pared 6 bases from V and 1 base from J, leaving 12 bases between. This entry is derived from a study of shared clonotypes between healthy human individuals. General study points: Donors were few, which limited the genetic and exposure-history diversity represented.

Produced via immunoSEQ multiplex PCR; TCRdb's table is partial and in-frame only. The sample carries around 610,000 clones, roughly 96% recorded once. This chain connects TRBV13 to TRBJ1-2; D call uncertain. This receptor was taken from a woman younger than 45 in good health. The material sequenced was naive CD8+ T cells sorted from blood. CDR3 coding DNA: TGTGCCAGCAGTTGGCGAGGATTTAACTATGGCTACACCTTC. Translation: CASSWRGFNYGYTF.